This entry describes one T cell receptor (beta chain). Its antigen is not known. The treatment: approximately 11-day PBMC culture with coronavirus spike peptide pools or control peptides (ViraFEST assay). Isolation of CD4+ T cells by negative selection took place after about 10 days of culture. Sequencing of the DNA from cultured CD4+ T cells was carried out with the Oncomine TCR Beta short-read assay. Using its own MiXCR run on the PCR reads, TCRdb lists one record per CDR3 protein. Here the sample spans about 20,000 distinct CDR3 sequences, around 50% being singletons. This sample stems from a study of vaccination and CD4 T cells after COVID-19. Study details: Convalescent individuals numbered four females and six males, two being Hispanic.

The trim removed 5 bases at V and 0 bases at J, leaving 11 bases unmatched. The germline V gene encodes CDR1 LNHNV and CDR2 YYDKDF (reference sequence). The CDR3 is made up of 17 amino acids. The chain employs TRBV15 and TRBJ2-7; 9 bases line up with TRBD2. The sample was CD4+ T cells from blood, cultured in vitro. The TCR comes from a human donor who had recovered from COVID-19. CDR3 protein: CATSYTGASGISYEQYF. CDR3 in DNA: TGTGCCACCAGCTATACTGGAGCTAGCGGGATCTCCTACGAGCAGTACTTC.